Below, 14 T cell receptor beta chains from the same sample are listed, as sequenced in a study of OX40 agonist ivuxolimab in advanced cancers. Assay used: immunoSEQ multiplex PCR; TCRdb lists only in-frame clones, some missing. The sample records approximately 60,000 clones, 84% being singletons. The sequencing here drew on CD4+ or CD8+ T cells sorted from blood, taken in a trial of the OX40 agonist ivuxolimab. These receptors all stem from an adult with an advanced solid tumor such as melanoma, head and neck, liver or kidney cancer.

This CDR3 is CASSEGTGDREQYF. The CDR3 bases are TGTGCCAGCAGTGAGGGGACAGGGGACCGCGAGCAGTACTTC. The rearrangement uses TRBV2 and TRBJ2-5, with 10 bases matching TRBD1. Gene TRBJ2-7 matches the end of the DNA better, so the J call may be wrong. Germline lookup yields CDR1 SNHLY and CDR2 FYNNEI. The length of the CDR3 is 14 residues.

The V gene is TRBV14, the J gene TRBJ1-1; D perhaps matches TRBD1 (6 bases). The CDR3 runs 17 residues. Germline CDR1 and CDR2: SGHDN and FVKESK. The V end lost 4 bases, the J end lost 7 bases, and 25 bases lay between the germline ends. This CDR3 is CASSPGVLIKTVREAFF. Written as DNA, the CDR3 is TGTGCCAGCAGCCCAGGGGTATTAATCAAGACCGTCCGTGAAGCTTTCTTT.

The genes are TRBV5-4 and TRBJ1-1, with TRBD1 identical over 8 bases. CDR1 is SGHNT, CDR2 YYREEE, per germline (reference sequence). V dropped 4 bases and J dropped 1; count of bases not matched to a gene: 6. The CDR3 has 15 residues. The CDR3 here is CASSKQGGKNTEAFF. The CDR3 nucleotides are TGTGCCAGCAGCAAACAGGGGGGCAAGAACACTGAAGCTTTCTTT.

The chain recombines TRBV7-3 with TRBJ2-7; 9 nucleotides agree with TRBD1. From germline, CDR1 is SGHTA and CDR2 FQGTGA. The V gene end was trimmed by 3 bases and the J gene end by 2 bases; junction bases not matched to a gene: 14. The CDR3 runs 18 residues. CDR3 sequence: CASSFSGEQGANPYEQYF. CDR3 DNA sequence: TGTGCCAGCAGCTTTAGCGGAGAACAGGGGGCGAACCCCTACGAGCAGTACTTC.

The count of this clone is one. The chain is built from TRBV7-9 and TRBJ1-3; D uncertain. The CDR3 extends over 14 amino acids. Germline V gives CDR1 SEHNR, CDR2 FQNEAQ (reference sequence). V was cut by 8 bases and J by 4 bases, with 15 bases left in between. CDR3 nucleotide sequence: TGTGCCAGCTCAACTCTCTTCCCCGGAAACACCATATATTTT. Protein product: CASSTLFPGNTIYF.

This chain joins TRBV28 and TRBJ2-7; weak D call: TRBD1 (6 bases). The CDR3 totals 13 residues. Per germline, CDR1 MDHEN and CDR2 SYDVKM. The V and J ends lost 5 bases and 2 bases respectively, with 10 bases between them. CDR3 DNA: TGTGCCAGCAGTCAACAGGGTCCCTACGAGCAGTACTTC. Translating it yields CASSQQGPYEQYF. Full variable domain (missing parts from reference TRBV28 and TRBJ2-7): DVKVTQSSRYLVKRTGEKVFLECVQDMDHENMFWYRQDPGLGLRLIYFSYDVKMKEKGDIPEGYSVSREKKERFSLILESASTNQTSMYLCASSQQGPYEQYFGPGTRLTVT.

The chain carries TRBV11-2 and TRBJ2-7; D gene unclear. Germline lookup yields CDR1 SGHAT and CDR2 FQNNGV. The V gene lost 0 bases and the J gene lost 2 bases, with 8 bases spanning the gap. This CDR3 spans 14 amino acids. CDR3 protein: CASSLDGYTYEQYF. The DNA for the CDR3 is TGTGCCAGCAGCTTAGACGGGTATACCTACGAGCAGTACTTC.

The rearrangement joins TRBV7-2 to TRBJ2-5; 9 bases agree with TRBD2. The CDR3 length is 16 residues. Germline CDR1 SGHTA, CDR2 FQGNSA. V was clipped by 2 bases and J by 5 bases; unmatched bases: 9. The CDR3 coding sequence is TGTGCCAGCAGCTTAAGCCTAGCGGGAAAGGGGGAGACCCAGTACTTC. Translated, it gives CASSLSLAGKGETQYF.

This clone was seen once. The CDR3 DNA reads as TGTGCCAGCAGTGAAATTGGGCGGAGCTCCTACAATGAGCAGTTCTTC. Amino acids: CASSEIGRSSYNEQFF. The V and J genes are TRBV2 and TRBJ2-1; no reliable D call. Germline V gene lookup returns CDR1 SNHLY and CDR2 FYNNEI. This CDR3 region has 16 residues. Trimming removed 2 bases at V and 0 bases at J, with 11 bases between.

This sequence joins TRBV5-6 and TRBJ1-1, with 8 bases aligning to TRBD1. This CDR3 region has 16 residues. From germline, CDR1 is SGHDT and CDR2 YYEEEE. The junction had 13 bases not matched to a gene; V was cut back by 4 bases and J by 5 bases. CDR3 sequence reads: CASSLGTGRSETEAFF. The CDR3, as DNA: TGTGCCAGCAGCCTAGGGACAGGCCGCTCGGAAACTGAAGCTTTCTTT.

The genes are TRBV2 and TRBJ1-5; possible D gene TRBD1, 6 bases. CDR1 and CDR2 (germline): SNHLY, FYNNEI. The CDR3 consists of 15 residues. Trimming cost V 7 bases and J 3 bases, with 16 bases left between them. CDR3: CASTPGQLYNQPQHF. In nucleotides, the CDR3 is TGTGCCAGCACTCCTGGACAGCTTTACAATCAGCCCCAGCATTTT.

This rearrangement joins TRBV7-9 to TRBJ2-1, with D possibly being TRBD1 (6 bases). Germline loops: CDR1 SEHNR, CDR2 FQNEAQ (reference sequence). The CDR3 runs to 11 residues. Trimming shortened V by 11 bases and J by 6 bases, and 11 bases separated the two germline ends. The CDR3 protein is CASRGPNEQFF. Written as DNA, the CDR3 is TGTGCCTCCAGGGGTCCCAATGAGCAGTTCTTC. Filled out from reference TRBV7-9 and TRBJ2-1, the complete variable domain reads DTGVSQNPRHKITKRGQNVTFRCDPISEHNRLYWYRQTLGQGPEFLTYFQNEAQLEKSRLLSDRFSAERPKGSFSTLEIQRTEQGDSAMYLCASRGPNEQFFGPGTRLTVL.

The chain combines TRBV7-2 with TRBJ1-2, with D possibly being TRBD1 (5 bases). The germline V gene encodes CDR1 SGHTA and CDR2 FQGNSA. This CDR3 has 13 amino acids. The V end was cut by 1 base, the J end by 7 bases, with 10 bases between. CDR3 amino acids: CASSLGRGGGYTF. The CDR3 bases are TGTGCCAGCAGCTTAGGGAGGGGTGGTGGCTACACCTTC.

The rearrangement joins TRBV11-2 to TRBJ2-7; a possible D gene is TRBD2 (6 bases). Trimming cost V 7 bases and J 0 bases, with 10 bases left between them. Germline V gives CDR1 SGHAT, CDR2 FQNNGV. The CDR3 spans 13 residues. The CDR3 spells CASTLGGSYEQYF. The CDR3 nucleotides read TGTGCCAGCACCCTGGGAGGCTCCTACGAGCAGTACTTC.